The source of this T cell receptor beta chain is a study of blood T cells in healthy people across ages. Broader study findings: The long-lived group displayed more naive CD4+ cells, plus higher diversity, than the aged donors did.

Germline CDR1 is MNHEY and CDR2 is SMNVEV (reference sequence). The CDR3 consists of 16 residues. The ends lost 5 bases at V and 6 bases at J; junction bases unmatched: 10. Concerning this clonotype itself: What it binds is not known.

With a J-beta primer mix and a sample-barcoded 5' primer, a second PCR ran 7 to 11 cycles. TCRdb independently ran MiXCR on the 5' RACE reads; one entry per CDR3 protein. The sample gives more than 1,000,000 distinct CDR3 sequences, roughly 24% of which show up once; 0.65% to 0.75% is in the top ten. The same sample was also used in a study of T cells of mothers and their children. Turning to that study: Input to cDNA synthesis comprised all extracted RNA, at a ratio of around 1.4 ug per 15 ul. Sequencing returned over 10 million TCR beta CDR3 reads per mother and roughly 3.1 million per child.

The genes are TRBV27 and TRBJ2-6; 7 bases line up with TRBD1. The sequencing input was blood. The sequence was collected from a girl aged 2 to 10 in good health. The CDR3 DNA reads TGTGCCAGCAGTAGTTTTCAGGGGGAGTTGGCCAACGTCCTGACTTTC. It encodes CASSSFQGELANVLTF.